The 5 T cell receptor beta chains reported below all come from one sample, sequenced in a study of T cell changes during pregnancy in multiple sclerosis. The data were produced by immunoSEQ multiplex PCR, yet TCRdb's version contains in-frame clones alone and is incomplete. The sample includes about 28,000 clones, nearly 90% of them seen just once. The specimen was CD4+ T cells from peripheral blood mononuclear cells, collected in the second trimester of pregnancy. All receptors derive from a female donor with multiple sclerosis, enrolled in a pregnancy study.

This clone is a singleton in its sample. The chain employs TRBV28 and TRBJ1-5; 9 positions match TRBD1. The CDR3 runs to 19 residues. V was clipped by 6 bases and J by 6 bases; unmatched bases: 21. Germline V gene sequence: CDR1 MDHEN, CDR2 SYDVKM. CDR3: CASRFPGQGGRGLGQPQHF. CDR3 in DNA: TGTGCCAGCAGGTTTCCGGGACAGGGCGGCCGAGGCTTGGGTCAGCCCCAGCATTTT.

J is TRBJ1-1 and V is TRBV5-1, with D uncertain. Germline CDR1 reads SGHRS; CDR2 reads YFSETQ. The CDR3 consists of 16 residues. V shed 6 bases and J shed 5 bases, with 23 bases lying between them. The CDR3 spells CASTPLGGLTGTEAFF. As DNA, the CDR3 is TGCGCCAGCACCCCATTGGGAGGCCTAACGGGAACTGAAGCTTTCTTT.

V and J are TRBV19 and TRBJ2-1; the D gene is possibly TRBD1 (6 bases). CDR1 and CDR2 from the germline V gene are LNHDA and SQIVND (reference sequence). The CDR3 has 15 amino acids. V was cut by 5 bases and J by 0 bases, with 11 bases left in between. CDR3 DNA: TGTGCCAGTAGTCCGAGGGGGAGCTCCTACAATGAGCAGTTCTTC. Protein product: CASSPRGSSYNEQFF.

The CDR3 DNA reads as TGCGCCAGCAGTCCCCCACCTCCCCACCCCTCTTATAACAGGGTCGGCGAGCAGTACTTC. It codes for CASSPPPPHPSYNRVGEQYF. J is TRBJ2-7 and V is TRBV10-1; D is perhaps TRBD1 (6 bases). V gave up 5 bases and J gave up 6 bases, with 35 bases separating them. Germline V gene data show CDR1 as WNHNN and CDR2 as SYGVQD (reference sequence). The CDR3 loop spans 20 amino acids.

The rearrangement links TRBV7-9 to TRBJ2-3; TRBD1 is a possible D gene (7 bases). CDR1 and CDR2 from the germline V gene are SEHNR and FQNEAQ (reference sequence). This CDR3 contains 17 residues. V lost 0 bases, J lost 5 bases, and 18 bases lay in between. The CDR3 loop is CASSLALTGDSQDTQYF. CDR3 in DNA: TGTGCCAGCAGCTTAGCGCTAACGGGGGACAGCCAAGATACGCAGTATTTT.